This T cell receptor (beta chain) was sequenced in a study of CD8+CD57+ T cells in acquired aplastic anemia. Study overall: Recorded DNA amounts for sorted CD4+ and CD8+ cells had an average of about 3.5 ug. General study findings and limits: Controls did not differ significantly from patients in CD8+ Simpson's diversity. Patients had around 28 CD8+ CDR3 sequences in common with controls (the shared set).

A note on this clonotype: The antigen remains undetermined.

Using genomic DNA as the template, TCR beta VDJ and CDR3 profiling was carried out. Each CDR3 protein is one row after TCRdb ran MiXCR on the reads. Here the sample spans 200,000 or so distinct CDR3 sequences, 64% being singletons. Germline V gene sequence: CDR1 SGDLS, CDR2 YYNGEE. Trimming shortened V by 4 bases and J by 5 bases, and 13 bases separated the two germline ends. The CDR3 is 13 residues long. The chain employs TRBV9 and TRBJ2-7; TRBD2 is a possible D gene (5 bases). This receptor was identified in a human donor with severe aplastic anemia or a healthy control (not recorded which). Sequencing input: sorted CD4+, CD8+, or CD8+CD57+ T cells (not recorded which) from PBMCs. The CDR3 DNA reads as TGTGCCAGCAGCTATCCGGAGGAGGACGAGCAGTACTTC. Translated, it gives CASSYPEEDEQYF. The full variable domain, its missing parts supplied by reference TRBV9 and TRBJ2-7, is DSGVTQTPKHLITATGQRVTLRCSPRSGDLSVYWYQQSLDQGLQFLIQYYNGEERAKGNILERFSAQQFPDLHSELNLSSLELGDSALYFCASSYPEEDEQYFGPGTRLTVT.